This T cell receptor beta chain was captured by sequencing in a study of T-cell reconstitution after alpha-beta-depleted transplantation in children. Notes on the study in general: Diversity of TCRbeta at day 60 was high in some patients, arising from surviving recipient T cells and thymic progenitors. At around two months after transplant, the alpha-beta T cells were reportedly derived from several hundred expanded clones that came from non-depleted graft cells. Most T-cell counts and diversity one year after the transplant came from T cells that were newly produced.

V was clipped by 4 bases and J by 2 bases; unmatched bases: 2. The CDR3 runs 15 residues. Germline values: CDR1 SNHLY, CDR2 FYNNEI. A few counts support this clonotype. What it binds is unknown. Unique molecular identifiers were used to barcode this TCRbeta library. One entry per CDR3 protein, called by TCRdb with MiXCR from the PCR reads. The profile shows about 98,000 distinct CDR3 sequences, 7% to 8% of them singletons. The sample consisted of PBMCs, taken before TCRalphabeta/CD19-depleted stem cell transplant. The chain links TRBV2 to TRBJ2-6; TRBD1 matches at 7 bases. This sequence was found in a boy younger than 10 with acute lymphoblastic leukemia, due to receive a stem cell transplant. This chain's CDR3 is CASSVTGAGANVLTF. The CDR3 coding sequence is TGTGCCAGCAGTGTTACAGGGGCTGGGGCCAACGTCCTGACTTTC.